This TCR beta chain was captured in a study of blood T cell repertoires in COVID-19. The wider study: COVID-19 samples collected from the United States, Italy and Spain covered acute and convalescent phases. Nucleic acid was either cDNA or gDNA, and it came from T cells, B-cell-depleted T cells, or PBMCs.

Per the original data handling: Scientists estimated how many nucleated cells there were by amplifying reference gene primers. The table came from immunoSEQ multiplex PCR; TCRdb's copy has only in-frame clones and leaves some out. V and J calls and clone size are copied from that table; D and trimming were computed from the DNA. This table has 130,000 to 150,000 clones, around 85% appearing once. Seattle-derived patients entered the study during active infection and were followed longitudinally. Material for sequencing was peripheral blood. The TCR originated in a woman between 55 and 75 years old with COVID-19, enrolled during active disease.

The DNA of the CDR3 is TGTGCCAGCTCACCGCAGGGTAGGGGTGAAAAACTGTTTTTT. This codes for CASSPQGRGEKLFF. V gene TRBV18 combines with J gene TRBJ1-4; the D gene is possibly TRBD1 (5 bases). The length of the CDR3 is 14 residues. From germline, CDR1 is KGHSH and CDR2 LQKENI. V gave up 3 bases and J gave up 7 bases, with 12 bases separating them.